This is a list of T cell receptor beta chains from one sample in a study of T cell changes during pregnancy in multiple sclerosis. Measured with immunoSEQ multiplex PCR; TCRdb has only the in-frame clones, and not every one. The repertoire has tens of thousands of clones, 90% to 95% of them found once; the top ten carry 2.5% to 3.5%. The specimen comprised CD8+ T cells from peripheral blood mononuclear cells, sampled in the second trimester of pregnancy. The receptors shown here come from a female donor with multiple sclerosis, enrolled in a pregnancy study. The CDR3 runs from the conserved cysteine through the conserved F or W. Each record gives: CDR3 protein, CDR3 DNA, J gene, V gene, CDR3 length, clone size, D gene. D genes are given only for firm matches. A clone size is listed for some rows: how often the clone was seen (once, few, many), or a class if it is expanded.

CASSDFQDFTYGYTF,TGTGCCAGCAGTGACTTCCAGGATTTTACCTATGGCTACACCTTC,TRBJ1-2,TRBV6-1,15,once,.
CASSLRQGAYEQYF,TGTGCCAGCAGTTTGAGACAGGGGGCGTACGAGCAGTACTTC,TRBJ2-7,TRBV27,14,.,TRBD1
CASSPGTGGQTDTQYF,TGTGCCAGCAGCCCCGGGACAGGGGGCCAAACAGATACGCAGTATTTT,TRBJ2-3,TRBV7-9,16,once,TRBD1
CASGMGLNYGYTF,TGTGCCAGCGGGATGGGCCTCAACTATGGCTACACCTTC,TRBJ1-2,TRBV19,13,.,.
CASSLPRTSGIVGTGELFF,TGTGCCAGCAGCTTACCCCGGACTAGCGGGATTGTAGGCACCGGGGAGCTGTTTTTT,TRBJ2-2,TRBV7-8,19,.,TRBD2
CASRAPTSGSTDTQYF,TGTGCCAGCAGAGCTCCGACTAGCGGGAGCACAGATACGCAGTATTTT,TRBJ2-3,TRBV27,16,.,TRBD2
CASRLFGTEGYTF,TGTGCCAGCAGGCTCTTTGGGACAGAGGGCTACACCTTC,TRBJ1-2,TRBV11-2,13,.,TRBD1
CASSQDRLGLAIAGELFF,TGTGCCAGCAGCCAAGATCGTCTGGGACTAGCAATTGCCGGGGAGCTGTTTTTT,TRBJ2-2,TRBV4-2,18,.,TRBD2
CASSPLMTSMNTEAFF,TGTGCCAGCAGCCCGCTAATGACATCAATGAACACTGAAGCTTTCTTT,TRBJ1-1,TRBV14,16,.,.
CASSSSPGQQETQYF,TGTGCCAGCAGCTCGAGCCCGGGACAGCAAGAGACCCAGTACTTC,TRBJ2-5,TRBV7-2,15,.,TRBD1
CASSSRTSGRFTDTQYF,TGCGCCAGCAGCTCGCGGACTAGCGGGAGGTTCACAGATACGCAGTATTTT,TRBJ2-3,TRBV4-1,17,.,TRBD2
CASSPRDSLREQYF,TGTGCCAGCTCACCACGGGACAGTCTAAGGGAGCAGTACTTC,TRBJ2-7,TRBV18,14,.,TRBD1
CASSIGVTGGGDGQFF,TGTGCCAGTAGTATAGGAGTTACAGGAGGAGGGGATGGGCAGTTCTTC,TRBJ2-1,TRBV19,16,.,.
CAWSVLGGKEDYGYTF,TGTGCCTGGAGTGTACTGGGGGGGAAAGAGGATTATGGCTACACCTTC,TRBJ1-2,TRBV30,16,.,.
CASSLGTIAADTQYF,TGCGCCAGCAGCTTGGGGACTATAGCCGCAGATACGCAGTATTTT,TRBJ2-3,TRBV5-1,15,.,.
CATSNRDSSYNEQFF,TGTGCCACCAGCAACCGTGACAGCTCCTACAATGAGCAGTTCTTC,TRBJ2-1,TRBV15,15,.,.
CASLPGQGTREQYF,TGCGCCAGCCTGCCGGGGCAGGGGACGAGGGAGCAGTACTTC,TRBJ2-7,TRBV5-1,14,.,.
CASSAGVNEKLFF,TGTGCCAGCAGCGCAGGTGTTAATGAAAAACTGTTTTTT,TRBJ1-4,TRBV5-4,13,once,.
CASSRATPYNEQFF,TGTGCCAGCAGTCGTGCTACCCCCTACAATGAGCAGTTCTTC,TRBJ2-1,TRBV14,14,once,.
CAWSVNPADTQYF,TGTGCCTGGAGTGTAAATCCGGCAGATACGCAGTATTTT,TRBJ2-3,TRBV30,13,.,.
CASSHINRVNTEAFF,TGTGCCAGCAGCCATATAAACCGGGTGAACACTGAAGCTTTCTTT,TRBJ1-1,TRBV4-2,15,few,.
CASSIFLGPGNEQFF,TGTGCCAGTAGTATATTCTTAGGGCCGGGGAATGAGCAGTTCTTC,TRBJ2-1,TRBV19,15,once,.
CASSLTGGAGDTQYF,TGTGCCAGCAGCTTAACGGGGGGAGCCGGGGATACGCAGTATTTT,TRBJ2-3,TRBV7-3,15,.,.
CASSLAHRDTDTQYF,TGTGCCAGCAGCTTGGCCCACAGGGACACAGATACGCAGTATTTT,TRBJ2-3,TRBV5-4,15,.,.
CAISGTGTSAYNEQFF,TGTGCCATCAGTGGCACCGGGACTAGCGCCTACAATGAGCAGTTCTTC,TRBJ2-1,TRBV10-3,16,.,TRBD2
CAIRDDRDKPYEQYF,TGTGCCATCAGGGATGACAGGGATAAACCCTACGAGCAGTACTTC,TRBJ2-7,TRBV10-3,15,.,TRBD1
CASSLFRMSTDTQYF,TGTGCCAGCAGTTTATTCCGTATGAGCACAGATACGCAGTATTTT,TRBJ2-3,TRBV27,15,.,.
CASSIGTGFSYEQYF,TGTGCCAGTAGTATCGGGACAGGGTTTTCCTACGAGCAGTACTTC,TRBJ2-7,TRBV19,15,.,TRBD1
CASTLTSGRPQYF,TGTGCCAGCACCCTAACTAGCGGGAGACCCCAGTACTTC,TRBJ2-5,TRBV2,13,.,TRBD2
CASRMGGSSYNEQFF,TGTGCCAGCAGGATGGGGGGGAGCTCCTACAATGAGCAGTTCTTC,TRBJ2-1,TRBV6-5,15,.,TRBD2
CASSLVRQGANEQYF,TGTGCCAGCAGCTTGGTGCGTCAGGGGGCCAACGAGCAGTACTTC,TRBJ2-7,TRBV5-5,15,.,TRBD1
CASIEGGTYEQYF,TGTGCCAGCATCGAGGGCGGGACCTACGAGCAGTACTTC,TRBJ2-7,TRBV6-1,13,.,.
CASTSDRGTYEQYF,TGTGCCAGCACCTCGGACAGGGGTACCTACGAGCAGTACTTC,TRBJ2-7,TRBV2,14,few,TRBD1
CASSLAYSNTEAFF,TGTGCCAGCAGCTTAGCGTACAGTAACACTGAAGCTTTCTTT,TRBJ1-1,TRBV7-9,14,.,.
CASSLEGGIYNEQFF,TGTGCCAGCAGCTTAGAAGGAGGGATCTACAATGAGCAGTTCTTC,TRBJ2-1,TRBV7-3,15,.,.
CASGPDRGRNTIYF,TGTGCTAGTGGTCCAGACAGGGGAAGAAACACCATATATTTT,TRBJ1-3,TRBV12-5,14,.,TRBD1
CASSFLGGLNYGYTF,TGTGCCAGCAGCTTCCTCGGGGGGCTCAACTATGGCTACACCTTC,TRBJ1-2,TRBV7-9,15,.,.
CASKEASGIAGELFF,TGTGCCAGCAAGGAGGCTAGCGGGATAGCCGGGGAGCTGTTTTTT,TRBJ2-2,TRBV27,15,.,TRBD2
CASSPGQGLNGYTF,TGTGCCAGCAGCCCAGGACAGGGGTTAAATGGCTACACCTTC,TRBJ1-2,TRBV7-3,14,.,TRBD1
CASSATGYSETQYF,TGTGCCAGCAGTGCGACAGGGTACTCGGAGACCCAGTACTTC,TRBJ2-5,TRBV2,14,.,TRBD1
CAISESGQGGDDEQFF,TGTGCCATCAGTGAGTCGGGACAGGGTGGTGACGATGAGCAGTTCTTC,TRBJ2-1,TRBV10-3,16,.,TRBD1
CASSSPQGDYGYTF,TGTGCCAGCAGCTCCCCACAGGGAGACTATGGCTACACCTTC,TRBJ1-2,TRBV5-4,14,few,.
CASSLASGTVEQYF,TGCGCCAGCAGCTTAGCATCGGGGACAGTCGAGCAGTACTTC,TRBJ2-7,TRBV5-1,14,once,TRBD1
CASSESNRGYGYTF,TGTGCCAGCAGTGAATCCAACAGGGGGTATGGCTACACCTTC,TRBJ1-2,TRBV25-1,14,.,TRBD1
CASSGGLAEIDEQFF,TGTGCCAGCAGTGGGGGACTAGCGGAGATCGATGAGCAGTTCTTC,TRBJ2-1,TRBV6-5,15,.,TRBD2
CASRLFEQYF,TGTGCCAGCAGATTGTTCGAGCAGTACTTC,TRBJ2-7,TRBV2,10,.,.
CASSGLAGVETQYF,TGTGCCAGCAGTGGGCTAGCGGGAGTGGAGACCCAGTACTTC,TRBJ2-5,TRBV6-1,14,once,TRBD2
CASSLGTGSQPQYF,TGCGCCAGCAGCTTGGGGACAGGGTCCCAACCCCAGTACTTC,TRBJ2-7,TRBV5-1,14,.,TRBD1
CASRWDTSSYEQYF,TGTGCCAGTAGATGGGACACCTCCTCCTACGAGCAGTACTTC,TRBJ2-7,TRBV19,14,.,.
CASSSLDRRLAGELFF,TGTGCCAGCAGTTCACTGGACAGGCGCCTCGCCGGGGAGCTGTTTTTT,TRBJ2-2,TRBV27,16,.,TRBD1
CASSLLLAGVVETQYF,TGTGCCAGCAGTCTCCTTCTAGCGGGAGTTGTGGAGACCCAGTACTTC,TRBJ2-5,TRBV28,16,.,TRBD2
CASSEWESSYNEQFF,TGTGCCAGCAGTGAGTGGGAGAGTTCCTACAATGAGCAGTTCTTC,TRBJ2-1,TRBV6-4,15,.,.
CASSIGGTGADEQYF,TGTGCCAGTAGTATCGGGGGGACAGGGGCGGACGAGCAGTACTTC,TRBJ2-7,TRBV19,15,.,TRBD1